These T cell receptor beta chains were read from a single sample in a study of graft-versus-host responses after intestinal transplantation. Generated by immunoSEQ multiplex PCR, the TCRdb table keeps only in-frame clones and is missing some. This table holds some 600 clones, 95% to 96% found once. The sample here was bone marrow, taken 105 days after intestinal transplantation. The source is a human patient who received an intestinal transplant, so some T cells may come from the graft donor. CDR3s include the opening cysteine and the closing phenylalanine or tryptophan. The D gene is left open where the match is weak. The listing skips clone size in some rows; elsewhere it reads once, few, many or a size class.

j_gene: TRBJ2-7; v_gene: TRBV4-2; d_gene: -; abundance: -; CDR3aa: CASRRVTSSVEQYF; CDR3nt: TGTGCCAGCAGGAGAGTTACTAGCTCTGTCGAGCAGTACTTC
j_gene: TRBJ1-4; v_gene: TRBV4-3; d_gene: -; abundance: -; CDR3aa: CASSPRTDGEKLFF; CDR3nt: TGCGCCAGCAGCCCGAGGACCGATGGTGAAAAACTGTTTTTT
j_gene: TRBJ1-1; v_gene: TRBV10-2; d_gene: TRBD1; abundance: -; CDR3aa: CASTQDRGLEAFF; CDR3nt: TGCGCCAGCACCCAGGACAGGGGCCTTGAAGCTTTCTTT
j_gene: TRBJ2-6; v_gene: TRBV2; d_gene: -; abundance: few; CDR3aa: CASSEVFGANVLTF; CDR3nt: TGTGCCAGCAGTGAGGTTTTTGGGGCCAACGTCCTGACTTTC
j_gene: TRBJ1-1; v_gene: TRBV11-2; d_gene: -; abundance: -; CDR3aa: CASSFQGRFTEAFF; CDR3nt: TGTGCCAGCAGCTTCCAGGGGCGGTTCACTGAAGCTTTCTTT
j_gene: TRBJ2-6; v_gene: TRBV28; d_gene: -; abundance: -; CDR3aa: CASSVGTSWSGANVLTF; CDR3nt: TGTGCCAGCAGTGTAGGGACTTCCTGGTCTGGGGCCAACGTCCTGACTTTC
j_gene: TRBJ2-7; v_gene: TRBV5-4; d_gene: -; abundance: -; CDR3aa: CASSLGGSEQYF; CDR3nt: TGTGCCAGCAGCTTGGGTGGGAGCGAGCAGTACTTC
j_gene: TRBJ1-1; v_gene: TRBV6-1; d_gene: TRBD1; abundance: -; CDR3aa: CATSGEGAYTEAFF; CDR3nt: TGTGCCACTAGCGGGGAGGGGGCATACACTGAAGCTTTCTTT
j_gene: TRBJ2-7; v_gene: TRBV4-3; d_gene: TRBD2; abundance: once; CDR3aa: CASSQVLAGGYEQYF; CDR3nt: TGCGCCAGCAGCCAAGTGTTAGCGGGAGGGTACGAGCAGTACTTC
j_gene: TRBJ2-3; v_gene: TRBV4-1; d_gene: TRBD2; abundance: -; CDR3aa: CASSPSGRATDTQYF; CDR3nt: TGCGCCAGCAGCCCTAGCGGGAGGGCCACAGATACGCAGTATTTT
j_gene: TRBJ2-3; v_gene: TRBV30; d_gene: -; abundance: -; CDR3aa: CAWRKRGITDTQYF; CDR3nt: TGTGCCTGGAGAAAACGGGGGATCACAGATACGCAGTATTTT
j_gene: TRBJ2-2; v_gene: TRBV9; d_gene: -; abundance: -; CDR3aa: CASSVGTARELFF; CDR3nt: TGTGCCAGCAGCGTAGGAACGGCTCGTGAGCTGTTTTTT
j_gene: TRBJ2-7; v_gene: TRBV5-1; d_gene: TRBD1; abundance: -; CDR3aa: CASSLEQGPYEQYF; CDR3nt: TGCGCCAGCAGCTTAGAACAGGGGCCCTACGAGCAGTACTTC
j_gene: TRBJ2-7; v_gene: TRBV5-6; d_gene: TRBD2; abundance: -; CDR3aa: CASIRTSGRGEQYF; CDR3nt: TGTGCCAGCATACGGACTAGCGGGAGGGGCGAGCAGTACTTC
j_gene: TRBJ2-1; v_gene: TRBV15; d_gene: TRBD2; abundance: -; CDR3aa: CATRAGESYNEQFF; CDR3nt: TGTGCCACCAGGGCGGGAGAGTCCTACAATGAGCAGTTCTTC
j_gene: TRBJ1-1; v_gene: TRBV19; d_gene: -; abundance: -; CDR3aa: CASSFRDKNTEAFF; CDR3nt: TGTGCCAGTAGTTTCAGGGACAAGAACACTGAAGCTTTCTTT
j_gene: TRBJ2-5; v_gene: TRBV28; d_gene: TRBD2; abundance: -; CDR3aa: CASSFSGRVQETQYF; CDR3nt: TGTGCCAGCAGTTTCAGCGGGAGGGTCCAAGAGACCCAGTACTTC
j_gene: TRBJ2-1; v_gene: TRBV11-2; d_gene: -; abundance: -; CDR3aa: CASSLGTGTHNEQFF; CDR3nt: TGTGCCAGCAGCTTAGGAACCGGGACACACAATGAGCAGTTCTTC
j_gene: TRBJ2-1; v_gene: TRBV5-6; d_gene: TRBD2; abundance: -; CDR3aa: CASSSRAGATYNEQFF; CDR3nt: TGTGCCAGCAGCTCTAGAGCGGGAGCCACCTACAATGAGCAGTTCTTC